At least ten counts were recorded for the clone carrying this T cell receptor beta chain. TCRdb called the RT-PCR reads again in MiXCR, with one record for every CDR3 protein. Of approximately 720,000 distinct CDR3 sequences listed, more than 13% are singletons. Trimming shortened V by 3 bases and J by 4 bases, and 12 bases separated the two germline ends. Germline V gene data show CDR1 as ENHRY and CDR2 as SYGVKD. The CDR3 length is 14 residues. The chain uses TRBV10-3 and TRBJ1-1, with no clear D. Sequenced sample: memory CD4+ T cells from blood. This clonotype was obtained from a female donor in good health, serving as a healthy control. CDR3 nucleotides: TGTGCCATCAGTGAACCCTCCCGGTCCACTGAAGCTTTCTTT. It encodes CAISEPSRSTEAFF.